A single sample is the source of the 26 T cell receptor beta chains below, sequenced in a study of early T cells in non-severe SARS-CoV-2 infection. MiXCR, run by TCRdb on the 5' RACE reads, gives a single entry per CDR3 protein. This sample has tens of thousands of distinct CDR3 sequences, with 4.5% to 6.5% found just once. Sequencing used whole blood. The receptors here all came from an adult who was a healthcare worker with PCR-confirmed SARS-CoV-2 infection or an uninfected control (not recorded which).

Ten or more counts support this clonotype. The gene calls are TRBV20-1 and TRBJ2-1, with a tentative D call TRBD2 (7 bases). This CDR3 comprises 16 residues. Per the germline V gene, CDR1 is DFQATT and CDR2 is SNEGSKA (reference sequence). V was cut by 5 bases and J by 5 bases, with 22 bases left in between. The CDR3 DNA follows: TGCAGTGCTGGGCGCCCCGGGGGGCTACTCAACAATGAGCAGTTCTTC. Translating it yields CSAGRPGGLLNNEQFF.

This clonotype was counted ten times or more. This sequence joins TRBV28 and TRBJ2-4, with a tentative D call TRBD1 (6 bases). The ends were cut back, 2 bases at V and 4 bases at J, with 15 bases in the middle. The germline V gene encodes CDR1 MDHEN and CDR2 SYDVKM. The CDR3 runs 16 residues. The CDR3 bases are TGTGCCAGCAGTTTAGCGGCAGGGGTTGAAAAAAACATTCAGTACTTC. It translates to CASSLAAGVEKNIQYF. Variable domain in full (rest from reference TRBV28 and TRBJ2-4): DVKVTQSSRYLVKRTGEKVFLECVQDMDHENMFWYRQDPGLGLRLIYFSYDVKMKEKGDIPEGYSVSREKKERFSLILESASTNQTSMYLCASSLAAGVEKNIQYFGAGTRLSVL.

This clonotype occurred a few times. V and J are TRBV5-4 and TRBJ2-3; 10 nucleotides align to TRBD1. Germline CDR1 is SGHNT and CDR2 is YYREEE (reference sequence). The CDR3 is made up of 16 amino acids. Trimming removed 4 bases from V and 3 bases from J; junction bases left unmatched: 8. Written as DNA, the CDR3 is TGTGCCAGCAGCCCCAGACAGGGGGCCGGGACAGATACGCAGTATTTT. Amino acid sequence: CASSPRQGAGTDTQYF.

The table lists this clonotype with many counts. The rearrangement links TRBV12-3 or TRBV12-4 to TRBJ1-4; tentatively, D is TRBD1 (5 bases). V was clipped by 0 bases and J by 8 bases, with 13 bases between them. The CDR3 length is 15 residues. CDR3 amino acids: CASSLAGVGVEKLFF. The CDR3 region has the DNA TGTGCCAGCAGTTTAGCCGGGGTGGGGGTCGAAAAACTGTTTTTT.

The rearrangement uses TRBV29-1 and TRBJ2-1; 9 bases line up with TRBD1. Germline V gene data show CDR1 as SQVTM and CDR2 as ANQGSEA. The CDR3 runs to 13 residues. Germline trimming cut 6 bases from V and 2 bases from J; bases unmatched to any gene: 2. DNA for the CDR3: TGCAGCGTCCGACAGGGGGCCTACAATGAGCAGTTCTTC. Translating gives CSVRQGAYNEQFF.

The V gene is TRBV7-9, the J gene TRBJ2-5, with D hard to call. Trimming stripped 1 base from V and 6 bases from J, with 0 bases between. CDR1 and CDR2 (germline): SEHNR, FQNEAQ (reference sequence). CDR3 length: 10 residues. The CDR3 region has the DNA TGTGCCAGCAGCTTAGAGACCCAGTACTTC. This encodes CASSLETQYF.

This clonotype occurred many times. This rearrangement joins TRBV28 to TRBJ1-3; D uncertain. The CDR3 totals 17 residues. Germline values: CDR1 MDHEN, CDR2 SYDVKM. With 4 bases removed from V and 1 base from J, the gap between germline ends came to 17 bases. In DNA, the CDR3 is TGTGCCAGCAGTTCCCCTCGGGAAGCCTTATCTGGAAACACCATATATTTT. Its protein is CASSSPREALSGNTIYF. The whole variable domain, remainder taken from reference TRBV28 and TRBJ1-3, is DVKVTQSSRYLVKRTGEKVFLECVQDMDHENMFWYRQDPGLGLRLIYFSYDVKMKEKGDIPEGYSVSREKKERFSLILESASTNQTSMYLCASSSPREALSGNTIYFGEGSWLTVV.

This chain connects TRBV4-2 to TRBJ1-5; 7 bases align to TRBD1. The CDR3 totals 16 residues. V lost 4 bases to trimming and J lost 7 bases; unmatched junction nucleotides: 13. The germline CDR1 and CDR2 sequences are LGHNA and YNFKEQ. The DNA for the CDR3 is TGTGCCAGCAGCCGGGACCCCCAGGGGGGTTTACAGCCCCAGCATTTT. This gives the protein CASSRDPQGGLQPQHF.

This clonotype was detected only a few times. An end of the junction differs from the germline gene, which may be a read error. The CDR3 is CASSEGQLRTQYF. CDR3 bases: TGTGCCAGCAGCGAAGGACAGCTCAGGACCCAGTACTTC. The chain uses TRBV2 and TRBJ2-5; a possible D gene is TRBD1 (6 bases). Germline V gene data show CDR1 as SNHLY and CDR2 as FYNNEI. There are 13 residues in the CDR3.

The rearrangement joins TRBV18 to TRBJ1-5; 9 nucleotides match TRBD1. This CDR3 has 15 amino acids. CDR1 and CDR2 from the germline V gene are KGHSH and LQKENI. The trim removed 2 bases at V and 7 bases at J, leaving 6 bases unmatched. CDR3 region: CASSPGTGIRQPQHF. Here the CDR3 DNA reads TGTGCCAGCTCACCAGGGACAGGGATTAGACAGCCCCAGCATTTT.

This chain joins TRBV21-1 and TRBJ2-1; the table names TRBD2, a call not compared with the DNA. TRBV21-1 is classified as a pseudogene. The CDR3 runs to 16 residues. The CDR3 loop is CASSKLAVSSYNEQFF. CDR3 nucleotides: TGTGCCAGCAGCAAACTAGCGGTGAGCTCCTACAATGAGCAGTTCTTC.

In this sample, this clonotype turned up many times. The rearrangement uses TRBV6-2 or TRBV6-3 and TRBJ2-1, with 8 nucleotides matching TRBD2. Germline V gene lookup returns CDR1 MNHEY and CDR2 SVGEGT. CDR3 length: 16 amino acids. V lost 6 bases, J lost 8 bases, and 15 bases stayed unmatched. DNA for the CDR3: TGTGCCAGCAGCTACCCTAGCCGGGAGGGATCGGATGAGCAGTTCTTC. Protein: CASSYPSREGSDEQFF.

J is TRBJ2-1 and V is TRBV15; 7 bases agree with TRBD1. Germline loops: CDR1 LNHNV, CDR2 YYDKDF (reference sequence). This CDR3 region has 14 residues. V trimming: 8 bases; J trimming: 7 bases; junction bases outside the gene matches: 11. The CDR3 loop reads CATLGQDLGNEQFF. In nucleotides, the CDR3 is TGTGCCACCCTCGGACAGGACCTTGGGAATGAGCAGTTCTTC.

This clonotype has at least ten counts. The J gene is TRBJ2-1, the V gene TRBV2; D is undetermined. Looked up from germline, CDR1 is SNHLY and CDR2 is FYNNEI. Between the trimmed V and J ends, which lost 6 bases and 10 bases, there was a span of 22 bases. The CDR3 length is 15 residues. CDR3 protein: CASRKGPQDASEQFF. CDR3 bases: TGTGCCAGCAGGAAAGGCCCTCAGGACGCGTCGGAGCAGTTCTTC.

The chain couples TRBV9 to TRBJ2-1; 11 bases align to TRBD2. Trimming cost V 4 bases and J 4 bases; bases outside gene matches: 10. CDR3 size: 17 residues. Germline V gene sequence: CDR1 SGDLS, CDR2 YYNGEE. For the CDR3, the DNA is TGTGCCAGCAGCCTGTCATGGGGGACTAGCGGATACAATGAGCAGTTCTTC. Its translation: CASSLSWGTSGYNEQFF.

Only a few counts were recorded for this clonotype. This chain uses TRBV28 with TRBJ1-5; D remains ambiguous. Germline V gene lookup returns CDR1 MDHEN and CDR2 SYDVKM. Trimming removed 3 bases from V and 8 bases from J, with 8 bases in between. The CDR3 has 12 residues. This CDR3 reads CASSFAVEPQHF. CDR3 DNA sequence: TGTGCCAGCAGTTTTGCAGTAGAGCCCCAGCATTTT.

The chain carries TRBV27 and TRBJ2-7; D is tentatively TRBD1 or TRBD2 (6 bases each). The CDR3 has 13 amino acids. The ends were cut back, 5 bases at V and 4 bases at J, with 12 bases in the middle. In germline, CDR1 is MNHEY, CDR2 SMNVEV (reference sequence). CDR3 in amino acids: CASSVLGGYEQYF. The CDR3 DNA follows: TGTGCCAGCAGTGTCCTAGGGGGGTACGAGCAGTACTTC.

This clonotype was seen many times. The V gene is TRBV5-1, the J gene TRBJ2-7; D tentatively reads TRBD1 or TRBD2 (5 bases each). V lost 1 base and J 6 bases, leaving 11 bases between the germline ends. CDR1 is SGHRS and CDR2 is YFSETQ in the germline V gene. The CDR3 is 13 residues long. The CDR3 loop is CASSLSRGVEQYF. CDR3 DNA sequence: TGCGCCAGCAGCTTGTCGAGAGGGGTCGAGCAGTACTTC.

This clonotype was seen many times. In DNA, the CDR3 is TGTGCCAGCAGCTTAGGCCTAATCTCCTACGACGGGCAGTTCTTC. This sequence encodes CASSLGLISYDGQFF. This rearrangement joins TRBV13 to TRBJ2-1; D unresolved. Deletions cut 0 bases from V and 12 bases from J, with 18 bases between. The CDR3 is 15 amino acids. CDR1 is PRHDT and CDR2 is FYEKMQ in the germline V gene (reference sequence).

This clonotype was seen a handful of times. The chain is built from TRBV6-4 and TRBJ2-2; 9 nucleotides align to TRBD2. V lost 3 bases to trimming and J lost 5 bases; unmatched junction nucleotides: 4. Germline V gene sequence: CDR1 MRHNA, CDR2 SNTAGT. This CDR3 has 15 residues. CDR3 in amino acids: CASSELAGTTGELFF. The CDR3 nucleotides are TGTGCCAGCAGTGAACTAGCGGGTACGACCGGGGAGCTGTTTTTT.

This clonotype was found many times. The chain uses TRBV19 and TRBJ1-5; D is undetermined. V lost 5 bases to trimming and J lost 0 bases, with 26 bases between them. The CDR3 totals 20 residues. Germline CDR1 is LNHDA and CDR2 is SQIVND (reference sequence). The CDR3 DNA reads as TGTGCCAGTAGTCTAAATCCCACCGGGCTCAACCCTTATAGCAATCAGCCCCAGCATTTT. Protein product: CASSLNPTGLNPYSNQPQHF.

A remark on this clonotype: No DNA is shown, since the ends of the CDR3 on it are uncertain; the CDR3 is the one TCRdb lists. The CDR3: CASSSRGRKNCFF. This chain links TRBV12-3 or TRBV12-4 with TRBJ1-4; TRBD1, the D gene given by the table, was not confirmed from the DNA. The CDR3 totals 13 residues, both ends included.

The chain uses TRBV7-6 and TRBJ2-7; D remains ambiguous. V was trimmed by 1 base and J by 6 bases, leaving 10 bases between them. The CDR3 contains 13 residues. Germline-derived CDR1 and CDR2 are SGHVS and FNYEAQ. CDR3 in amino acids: CASSLDRLGEQYF. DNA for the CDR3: TGTGCCAGCAGCTTAGATCGCCTAGGCGAGCAGTACTTC.

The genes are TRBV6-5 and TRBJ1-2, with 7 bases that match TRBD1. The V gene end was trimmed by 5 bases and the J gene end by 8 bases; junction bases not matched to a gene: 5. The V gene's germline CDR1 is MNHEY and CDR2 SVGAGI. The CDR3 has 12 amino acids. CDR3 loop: CASSAGGLGYTF. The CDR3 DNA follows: TGTGCCAGCAGTGCAGGGGGTTTAGGCTACACCTTC.

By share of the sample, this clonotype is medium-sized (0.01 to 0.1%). The CDR3 here is CASSLKRGDTQYF. The CDR3 nucleotides are TGTGCCAGCAGCTTAAAGCGGGGAGATACGCAGTATTTT. The chain combines TRBV7-3 with TRBJ2-3; 7 bases line up with TRBD2. This CDR3 is built from 13 residues. Trimming took 1 base from V and 5 from J; bases not matched to a gene: 0. CDR1 is SGHTA and CDR2 is FQGTGA in the germline V gene.

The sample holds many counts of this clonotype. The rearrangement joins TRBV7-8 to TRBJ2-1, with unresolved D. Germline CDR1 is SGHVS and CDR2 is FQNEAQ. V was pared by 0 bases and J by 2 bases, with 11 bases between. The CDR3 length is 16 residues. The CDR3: CASSLADGATYNEQFF. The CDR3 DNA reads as TGTGCCAGCAGCTTAGCTGACGGAGCCACCTACAATGAGCAGTTCTTC.